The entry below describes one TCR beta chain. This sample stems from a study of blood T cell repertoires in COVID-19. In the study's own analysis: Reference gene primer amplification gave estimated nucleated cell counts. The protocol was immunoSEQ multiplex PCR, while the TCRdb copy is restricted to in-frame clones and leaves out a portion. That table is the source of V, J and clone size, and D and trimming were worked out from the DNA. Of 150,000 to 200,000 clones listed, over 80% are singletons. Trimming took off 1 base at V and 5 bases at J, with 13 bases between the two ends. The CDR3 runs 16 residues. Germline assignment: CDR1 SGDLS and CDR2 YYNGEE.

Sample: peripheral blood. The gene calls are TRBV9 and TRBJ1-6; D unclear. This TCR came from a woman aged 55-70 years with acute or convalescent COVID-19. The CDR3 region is CASSVLGAEDNSPLHF. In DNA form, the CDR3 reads TGTGCCAGCAGCGTACTAGGAGCTGAGGATAATTCACCCCTCCACTTT.